This T cell receptor beta chain derives from a study of cytomegalovirus exposure and HLA in healthy donors. 13 Jbeta primers and 60 Vbeta primers were used for the PCR. Sequenced by immunoSEQ multiplex PCR; TCRdb stores in-frame clones only, minus some. The sample consists of some 150,000 clones, approximately 79% of them appearing once. In regard to this clone: Its antigen is still unknown.

Whole-study results and caveats: CMV serostatus was the sole immune exposure data available. Some segments of the V type, notably TRBV6-2 and TRBV6-3, were excluded as indistinguishable. In a later analysis, TCR beta V- and J-gene trimming showed a link to a missense DCLRE1C variant.

V shed 3 bases and J 7 bases; nucleotides not matched to a gene: 10. This CDR3 is 15 amino acids long. The germline V gene encodes CDR1 LNHDA and CDR2 SQIVND (reference sequence). The source of this sequence is a young man in good health and CMV-seropositive. V gene TRBV19 combines with J gene TRBJ2-5; 8 nucleotides line up with TRBD1. The sample consisted of PBMCs. The CDR3 here is CASSIMTGASGTQYF. Here the CDR3 DNA reads TGTGCCAGTAGTATCATGACAGGGGCTAGTGGGACCCAGTACTTC.